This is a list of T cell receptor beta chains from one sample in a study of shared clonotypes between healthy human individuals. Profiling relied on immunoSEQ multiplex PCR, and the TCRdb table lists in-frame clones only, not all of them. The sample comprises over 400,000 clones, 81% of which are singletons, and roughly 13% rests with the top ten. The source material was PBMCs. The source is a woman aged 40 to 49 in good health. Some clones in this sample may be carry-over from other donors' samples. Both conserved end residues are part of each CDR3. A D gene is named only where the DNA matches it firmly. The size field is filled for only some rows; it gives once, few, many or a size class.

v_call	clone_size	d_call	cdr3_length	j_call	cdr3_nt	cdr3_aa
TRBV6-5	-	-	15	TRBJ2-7	TGTGCCAGCAGTTACTCAGGGGGAGAGGGCTACGAGCAGTACTTC	CASSYSGGEGYEQYF
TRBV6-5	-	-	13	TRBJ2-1	TGTGCCAGCCAATCGAGCTCCTACAATGAGCAGTTCTTC	CASQSSSYNEQFF
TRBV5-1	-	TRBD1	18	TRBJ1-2	TGCGCCAGCAGCTTAACCGGGACAGGGTATGGATCTAGTGATGGCTACACCTTC	CASSLTGTGYGSSDGYTF
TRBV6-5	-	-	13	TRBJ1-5	TGTGCCAGCAGTTCTACAGGGTATCAGCCCCAGCATTTT	CASSSTGYQPQHF
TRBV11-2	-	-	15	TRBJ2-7	TGTGCCAGCAGCCCCAACGGCTGGAGCTCCTACGAGCAGTACTTC	CASSPNGWSSYEQYF
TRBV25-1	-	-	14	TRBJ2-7	TGTGCCAGCAGTGACAGGGGGGCCCCCAGGGAGCAGTACTTC	CASSDRGAPREQYF
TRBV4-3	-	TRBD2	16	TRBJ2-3	TGCGCCAGCAGCAGGTTGTGGGCGGGAGGGGCAGATACGCAGTATTTT	CASSRLWAGGADTQYF
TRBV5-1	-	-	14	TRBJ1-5	TGCGCCAGCAGCCCTGGCGCGTTCGATCAGCCCCAGCATTTT	CASSPGAFDQPQHF
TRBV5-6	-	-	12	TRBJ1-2	TGTGCCAGCAGCATCGAGGACTATGGCTACACCTTC	CASSIEDYGYTF
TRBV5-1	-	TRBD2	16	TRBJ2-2	TGCGCCAGCAGCTTGTTGATAGCGGGAGTTTCCGGGGAGCTGTTTTTT	CASSLLIAGVSGELFF
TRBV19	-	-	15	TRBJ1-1	TGTGCCAGTAGTTCACACGGACGGGGAGACACTGAAGCTTTCTTT	CASSSHGRGDTEAFF
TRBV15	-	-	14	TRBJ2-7	TGTGCCACCAGCAGAGCCCGGACCTCCTACGAGCAGTACTTC	CATSRARTSYEQYF
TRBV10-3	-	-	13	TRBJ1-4	TGTGCCGTACGAGGCACCCCTAATGAAAAACTGTTTTTT	CAVRGTPNEKLFF
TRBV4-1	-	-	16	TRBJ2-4	TGCGCCAGCAGACTTACAGCAGCCCTAGCCAAAAACATTCAGTACTTC	CASRLTAALAKNIQYF
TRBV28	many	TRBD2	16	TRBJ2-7	TGTGCCAGCAGTTTAGAACGGACTAGCGGATACTACGAGCAGTACTTC	CASSLERTSGYYEQYF
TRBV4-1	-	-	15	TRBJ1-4	TGCGCCAGCAGCCAACAGGAGGGGAGTAATGAAAAACTGTTTTTT	CASSQQEGSNEKLFF
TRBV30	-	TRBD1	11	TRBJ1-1	TGTGCCTGGTTCCAGGGGGCAAAAGCTTTCTTT	CAWFQGAKAFF
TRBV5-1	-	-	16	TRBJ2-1	TGCGCCAGCAGACAATGGAGGGTTACCTCCTACAATGAGCAGTTCTTC	CASRQWRVTSYNEQFF
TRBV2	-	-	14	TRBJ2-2	TGTGCCAGCAGTTTACAGAGGAACACCGGGGAGCTGTTTTTT	CASSLQRNTGELFF
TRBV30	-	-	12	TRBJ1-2	TGTGCCTGGAGTGCCAGCCGGGCCCCTAACACCTTC	CAWSASRAPNTF
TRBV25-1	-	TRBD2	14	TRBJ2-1	TGTGCCAGCAGTGAATTGGGTAGCGGGAGTGGGCAGTTCTTC	CASSELGSGSGQFF
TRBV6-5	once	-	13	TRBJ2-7	TGTGCCAGCAAAACCGCAACAGGATACGAGCAGTACTTC	CASKTATGYEQYF
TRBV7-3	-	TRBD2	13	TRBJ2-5	TGTGCCAGCAGCAGGACTAGTCAAGAGACCCAGTACTTC	CASSRTSQETQYF
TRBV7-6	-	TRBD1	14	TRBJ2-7	TGTGCCAGCAGCTTTGGGACAGGGGTATACGAGCAGTACTTC	CASSFGTGVYEQYF
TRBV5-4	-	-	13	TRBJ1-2	TGTGCCAGCAGCTCTGCGCTCAACTATGGCTACACCTTC	CASSSALNYGYTF
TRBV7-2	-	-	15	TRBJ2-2	TGTGCCAGCAGCCGCGACGGGAAGGGGACCGGGGAGCTGTTTTTT	CASSRDGKGTGELFF
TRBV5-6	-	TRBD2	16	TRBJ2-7	TGTGCCAGCAGCTTGGTTGAGGCTAGCGGGACGTACGAGCAGTACTTC	CASSLVEASGTYEQYF
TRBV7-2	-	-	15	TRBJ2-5	TGTGCCAGCAGGCCCCAGACAGGACAACAAGAGACCCAGTACTTC	CASRPQTGQQETQYF